The source of this TCR beta chain is a study of regulatory T cells in long-lasting Graves disease. About the research overall: Patients with new Graves' disease had used antithyroid drugs below 3 months.

Regarding the study as a whole: More public clonotypes were shared by persistent patients (about 2,700) than by new patients (about 970).

Building of the TCR beta libraries involved iRepertoire HTBI primers and Arm-PCR of CDR3 regions. TCRdb ran MiXCR on the multiplex PCR reads and lists one entry per CDR3 protein. The sample includes about 440,000 distinct CDR3 sequences, 16% seen only once; the top ten take under 30%. The time point: newly diagnosed GD, antithyroid drugs for less than 3 months. PBMC-extracted RNA yielded the TCR library. Graves' disease diagnoses used American Thyroid Association guidelines. Only a few counts were recorded for this clonotype. Its antigen is not known. The same sample was also studied in work on T cells in Graves' hyperthyroidism and ophthalmopathy.

This receptor was taken from a woman between 18 and 29 years old with Graves disease. The sequenced sample was peripheral blood mononuclear cells (PBMCs), obtained at new diagnosis, from a patient treated with antithyroid drugs.

The CDR3 region is CAISVPGTDTQYF. The DNA of the CDR3 is TGTGCCATCAGTGTCCCTGGCACAGATACGCAGTATTTT. The chain joins TRBV10-3 to TRBJ2-3, with D unresolved. CDR3 length: 13 amino acids. V was pared by 4 bases and J by 1 base, with 6 bases between. Germline V gene sequence: CDR1 ENHRY, CDR2 SYGVKD.